Listed here is a single T cell receptor beta chain. Trimming removed 11 bases at V and 0 bases at J, with 14 bases between. The CDR3 is 14 amino acids. This sample is part of a study of human T cells and chemical hapten exposure. Indicated time point: patch test 1, 2 weeks after DPC sensitization. This sample's treatment: therapeutic diphenylcyclopropenone sensitization with weekly scalp DPC. Drawing of blood took place ahead of applying each patch test. RNA extraction used unfractionated whole blood as the source of total RNA. In TCRdb, the RACE reads were re-called with MiXCR into one record per CDR3 protein. Of some 340,000 distinct CDR3 sequences in the sample, approximately 6.9% are singletons; the top ten hold less than 10%.

The source of this sequence is a woman aged 18-29 years with alopecia areata. Some clones in this sample may be carry-over from other donors' samples. This sequence joins TRBV12-3 or TRBV12-4 and TRBJ1-3; the D is unclear. The source material was whole blood, sampled in connection with sensitization to the hapten diphenylcyclopropenone (DPC). DNA of the CDR3: TGTGCCGGATCCAGAGGAGGCTCTGGAAACACCATATATTTT. It specifies CAGSRGGSGNTIYF.